This T cell receptor beta chain was captured by sequencing in a study of molecular identifiers for immune sequencing clone quantification. This clonotype was observed a few times. Sorted cell numbers of about 20,000 to 1,000,000, with 10%, 30% or 50% RNA, served as input for naive CD8 libraries. Naive CD8 T cells were FACS-sorted by CD8+CD4-CCR7+CD45RA+ markers. It was with previously described methods and listed TCR primers that bulk TCR libraries were made. A single record per CDR3 protein comes from TCRdb applying MiXCR to the PCR reads. In the table there are hundreds of thousands of distinct CDR3 sequences, roughly 27% of which are singletons. The length of the CDR3 is 16 residues. Trimming pared 1 base from V and 0 bases from J, leaving 10 bases between. Germline V CDR1 and CDR2: SGHAT, FQNNGV.

The chain links TRBV11-2 to TRBJ2-4, with D uncertain. The sequence was collected from a human donor in good health. Some libraries in this study had Jurkat cell RNA spiked in. The sequenced sample was naive CD8+ T cells from blood, with Jurkat cell RNA spiked in. Sample subset: FACS-sorted CD8+CD4-CCR7+CD45RA+ naive T cells. This chain's CDR3 is CASSLGAGVAKNIQYF. Written as DNA, the CDR3 is TGTGCCAGCAGCTTAGGGGCAGGAGTAGCCAAAAACATTCAGTACTTC. Variable domain in full (rest from reference TRBV11-2 and TRBJ2-4): EAGVAQSPRYKIIEKRQSVAFWCNPISGHATLYWYQQILGQGPKLLIQFQNNGVVDDSQLPKDRFSAERLKGVDSTLKIQPAKLEDSAVYLCASSLGAGVAKNIQYFGAGTRLSVL.